This T cell receptor (beta chain) was captured by sequencing in a study of blood T cell repertoires in COVID-19. Across the study: The United States, Italy and Spain provided the acute and convalescent COVID-19 samples.

The assay was immunoSEQ multiplex PCR, and TCRdb's table has in-frame clones only and misses some. This table has roughly 350,000 clones, 88% appearing once. The specimen sequenced was peripheral blood. This receptor was identified in a woman aged 70 to 79 with COVID-19, enrolled during active disease.

Here the CDR3 DNA reads TGTGCCAGCGGATTGGGGGGGGGTCAGCCCCAGCATTTT. Protein product: CASGLGGGQPQHF. The chain has TRBV12-3 or TRBV12-4 and TRBJ1-5; tentative D call: TRBD1 (5 bases). Between the trimmed V and J ends, which lost 8 bases and 6 bases, there was a span of 14 bases. CDR3 length equals 13 residues.